These T cell receptor beta chains were read from a single sample in a study of control samples from healthy donors and cancer patients. Only in-frame clones appear in the TCRdb table, and some are missing; sequencing was by immunoSEQ multiplex PCR. The sample consists of about 100,000 clones, about 90% of them appearing once. The sequenced sample consisted of blood. The receptors come from a woman aged 45-59 years in good health. Both conserved end residues are part of each CDR3. The D gene is left open where the match is weak. Size is omitted from some rows. Given values are once, few, many or a class for expanded clones.

size: once; D: TRBD1; V: TRBV19; J: TRBJ1-5; DNA: TGTGCCAGTAGAACGGGACAGGCCCAGCCCCAGCATTTT; CDR3: CASRTGQAQPQHF
size: once; D: TRBD1; V: TRBV18; J: TRBJ1-6; DNA: TGTGCCAGTACAGGACAGGCCAATTCACCCCTCCACTTT; CDR3: CASTGQANSPLHF
size: .; D: .; V: TRBV7-8; J: TRBJ2-7; DNA: TGTGCCAGCAGCCCCACCCCCCAAGGGCGTAACGAGCAGTACTTC; CDR3: CASSPTPQGRNEQYF
size: .; D: .; V: TRBV5-1; J: TRBJ1-4; DNA: TGCGCCAGCAGCTTGGGCGGGGCGCCTAATGAAAAACTGTTTTTT; CDR3: CASSLGGAPNEKLFF
size: .; D: .; V: TRBV6-5; J: TRBJ1-3; DNA: TGTGCCAGCAGTTACGTGACAGGAGGTGGAAACACCATATATTTT; CDR3: CASSYVTGGGNTIYF
size: .; D: TRBD1; V: TRBV7-8; J: TRBJ1-1; DNA: TGTGCCAGCAGCTTAGTCATGGTCGGACAGGGGTTTTCGGGTGAAGCTTTCTTT; CDR3: CASSLVMVGQGFSGEAFF
size: .; D: TRBD1; V: TRBV30; J: TRBJ1-4; DNA: TGTGCCTGGAGTCTGACAGGGAATGAAAAACTGTTTTTT; CDR3: CAWSLTGNEKLFF
size: .; D: .; V: TRBV5-4; J: TRBJ1-2; DNA: TGTGCCAGCAGCCCCGGCAGGGGAGTCTATGGCTACACCTTC; CDR3: CASSPGRGVYGYTF
size: .; D: .; V: TRBV5-4; J: TRBJ2-3; DNA: TGTGCCAGCAGCTTGGCAGGGGCCCTCACAGATACGCAGTATTTT; CDR3: CASSLAGALTDTQYF
size: few; D: .; V: TRBV27; J: TRBJ1-5; DNA: TGTGCCAGCCCGGGGAGGTCAGAGGCTAACAATCAGCCCCAGCATTTT; CDR3: CASPGRSEANNQPQHF
size: .; D: .; V: TRBV6-5; J: TRBJ2-3; DNA: TGTGCCAGCACCCCGGGACTGAGCACAGATACGCAGTATTTT; CDR3: CASTPGLSTDTQYF
size: .; D: .; V: TRBV7-8; J: TRBJ2-3; DNA: TGTGCCAGCAGCTTGGTTAGGGCGCAGTATTTT; CDR3: CASSLVRAQYF
size: .; D: TRBD2; V: TRBV7-6; J: TRBJ2-7; DNA: TGTGCCAGCAGCCCCGGACTAGCGGCCTCCTACGAGCAGTACTTC; CDR3: CASSPGLAASYEQYF
size: .; D: TRBD1; V: TRBV27; J: TRBJ1-4; DNA: TGTGCCAGCAGTTTATTACAGGGGTGGGGAGAAAAACTGTTTTTT; CDR3: CASSLLQGWGEKLFF
size: .; D: TRBD2; V: TRBV24-1; J: TRBJ2-3; DNA: TGTGCCACCAGGCTCGGGACTAGCGGTCCAGATACGCAGTATTTT; CDR3: CATRLGTSGPDTQYF
size: .; D: TRBD1; V: TRBV30; J: TRBJ2-2; DNA: TGTGCCTGGAGTGTACAGGGGATCGGGGAGCTGTTTTTT; CDR3: CAWSVQGIGELFF
size: .; D: .; V: TRBV6-1; J: TRBJ1-3; DNA: TGTGCCAGCAGTGAAAGGGGGGTAGGAAACACCATATATTTT; CDR3: CASSERGVGNTIYF
size: few; D: .; V: TRBV9; J: TRBJ1-1; DNA: TGTGCCAGCAGCGTAGTAACAGGGAGGACTGAAGCTTTCTTT; CDR3: CASSVVTGRTEAFF
size: .; D: TRBD1; V: TRBV27; J: TRBJ2-7; DNA: TGTGCCAGCAGCCCCCGACTCCGACAGGGAAGCTCCTACGAGCAGTACTTC; CDR3: CASSPRLRQGSSYEQYF
size: .; D: TRBD2; V: TRBV12-5; J: TRBJ2-2; DNA: TGTGCTAGTGGTTTGGAAAGGGACTACTACACCGGGGAGCTGTTTTTT; CDR3: CASGLERDYYTGELFF
size: .; D: .; V: TRBV18; J: TRBJ1-4; DNA: TGTGCCAGCTCACCCGAGTGGGGGACGAATGAAAAACTGTTTTTT; CDR3: CASSPEWGTNEKLFF
size: once; D: .; V: TRBV18; J: TRBJ2-1; DNA: TGTGCCAGCTCACCAGGGTCGGGCCGACTCAATGAGCAGTTCTTC; CDR3: CASSPGSGRLNEQFF
size: .; D: TRBD2; V: TRBV19; J: TRBJ2-1; DNA: TGTGCCAGTTCCGCCGATGCTAGCGGGGTCAATGAGCAGTTCTTC; CDR3: CASSADASGVNEQFF
size: .; D: TRBD1; V: TRBV7-9; J: TRBJ2-7; DNA: TGTGCCAGCAGCGAAGAAGGGACAGGGGTGTACGAGCAGTACTTC; CDR3: CASSEEGTGVYEQYF